The rows below give T cell receptor beta chains drawn from one sample of a study of CD8 T cells in Susac syndrome. MiXCR, run by TCRdb on the immunoSEQ multiplex PCR reads, gives a single entry per CDR3 protein. The sample lists roughly 50,000 distinct CDR3 sequences; roughly 93% were seen once. Input material: CD8+ T cells from PBMCs. Source of these receptors: a human donor in good health. Each CDR3 is given with its conserved first and last residue. The D gene is left open where the match is weak.

D | J | V | CDR3 | DNA
. | TRBJ2-3 | TRBV29-1 | CSVPDPRWGEGTDTQYF | TGCAGCGTCCCGGACCCCAGGTGGGGCGAGGGCACAGATACGCAGTATTTT
TRBD1 | TRBJ2-7 | TRBV2 | CASSDGQGAAEQYF | TGTGCCAGCAGTGATGGACAGGGAGCTGCCGAGCAGTACTTC
. | TRBJ2-3 | TRBV7-7 | CASSPEPGSDTQYF | TGTGCCAGCAGCCCAGAACCGGGGTCTGATACGCAGTATTTT
. | TRBJ2-2 | TRBV6-1 | CASREGLSGAGELFF | TGTGCCAGCAGAGAAGGGCTTTCTGGGGCCGGGGAGCTGTTTTTT
. | TRBJ2-2 | TRBV3-1 | CASSQVSAGELFF | TGTGCCAGCAGCCAAGTTTCGGCCGGGGAGCTGTTTTTT
. | TRBJ1-5 | TRBV27 | CASSLNGGGSNQPQHF | TGTGCCAGCAGTTTAAATGGAGGTGGGAGCAATCAGCCCCAGCATTTT
TRBD2 | TRBJ2-3 | TRBV7-6 | CASSSGLAIDTQYF | TGTGCCAGCAGCTCTGGACTAGCAATAGATACGCAGTATTTT
. | TRBJ1-5 | TRBV20-1 | CSASKGPGSNQPQHF | TGCAGTGCTAGTAAAGGCCCGGGCAGCAATCAGCCCCAGCATTTT
. | TRBJ2-1 | TRBV5-1 | CASSLSSFNEQFF | TGCGCCAGCAGCTTGAGCAGCTTCAATGAGCAGTTCTTC
. | TRBJ1-3 | TRBV15 | CATSRDGNTIYF | TGTGCCACCAGCAGAGATGGAAACACCATATATTTT